The present T cell receptor (beta chain) was sequenced within a study of blood T cell repertoires in COVID-19. This clone was found once. This CDR3 spans 18 amino acids. The V segment lost 0 bases and the J segment 0 bases; nucleotides outside the gene matches: 9. CDR1 SGHAT and CDR2 FQNNGV come from the germline V gene. TCRdb's table, derived via immunoSEQ multiplex PCR, lists solely in-frame clones and lacks some. The sample yields 130,000 or so clones, just over 85% seen once. The genes are TRBV11-2 and TRBJ1-1, with 8 nucleotides matching TRBD1. Material for sequencing was peripheral blood. The TCR comes from a woman aged 55-69 years with acute or convalescent COVID-19. CDR3 loop: CASSLDLRTGPVNTEAFF. The CDR3 DNA sequence: TGTGCCAGCAGCTTAGATCTCAGGACAGGGCCGGTGAACACTGAAGCTTTCTTT. Combining the CDR3 with reference TRBV11-2 and TRBJ1-1 gives the whole variable domain EAGVAQSPRYKIIEKRQSVAFWCNPISGHATLYWYQQILGQGPKLLIQFQNNGVVDDSQLPKDRFSAERLKGVDSTLKIQPAKLEDSAVYLCASSLDLRTGPVNTEAFFGQGTRLTVV.